This entry features one TCR beta chain sequence. The data were obtained in a study of T cell changes during pregnancy in multiple sclerosis. Profiled with immunoSEQ multiplex PCR; TCRdb holds only in-frame clones, not every one. The sample lists approximately 70,000 clones; roughly nine tenths were seen once. Germline V gene data show CDR1 as SQVTM and CDR2 as ANQGSEA. The CDR3 consists of 12 residues. Trimming took 7 bases from V and 4 from J; bases not matched to a gene: 3. The J gene is TRBJ1-1, the V gene TRBV29-1; 10 bases match TRBD1. Source: peripheral blood, taken in the second trimester of pregnancy. This clonotype was sampled from a female donor in good health, enrolled as a control in a pregnancy study. The CDR3 sequence is CSARTGGTEAFF. The CDR3 bases are TGCAGCGCCCGGACAGGGGGCACTGAAGCTTTCTTT.